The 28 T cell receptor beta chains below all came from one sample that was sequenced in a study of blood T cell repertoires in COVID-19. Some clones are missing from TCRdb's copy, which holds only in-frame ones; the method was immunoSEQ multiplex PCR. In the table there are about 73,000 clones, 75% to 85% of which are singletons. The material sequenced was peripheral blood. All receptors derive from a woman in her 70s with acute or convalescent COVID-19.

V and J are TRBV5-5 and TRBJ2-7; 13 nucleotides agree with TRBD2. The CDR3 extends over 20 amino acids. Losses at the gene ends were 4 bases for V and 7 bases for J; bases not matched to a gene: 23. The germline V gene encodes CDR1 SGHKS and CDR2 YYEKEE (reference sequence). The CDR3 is CASSPIGLAGALGARGEQYF. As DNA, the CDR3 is TGTGCCAGCAGCCCGATCGGACTAGCGGGAGCCCTTGGAGCACGGGGAGAGCAGTACTTC.

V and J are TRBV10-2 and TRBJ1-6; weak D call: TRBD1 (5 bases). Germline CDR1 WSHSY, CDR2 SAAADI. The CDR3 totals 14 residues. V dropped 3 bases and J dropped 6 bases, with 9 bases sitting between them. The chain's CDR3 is CASSDWGGNSPLHF. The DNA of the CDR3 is TGCGCCAGCAGTGATTGGGGGGGTAATTCACCCCTCCACTTT.

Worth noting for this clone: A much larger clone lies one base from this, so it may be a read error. The CDR3 is CASSLGQHTTYEQYF. DNA for the CDR3: TGTGCCAGCAGCTTAGGACAGCACACCACCTACGAGCAGTACTTC. The chain uses TRBV11-2 and TRBJ2-7; D possibly corresponds to TRBD1 (5 bases). This CDR3 spans 15 amino acids. Germline V gives CDR1 SGHAT, CDR2 FQNNGV. The V end was cut by 1 base, the J end by 2 bases, with 12 bases between.

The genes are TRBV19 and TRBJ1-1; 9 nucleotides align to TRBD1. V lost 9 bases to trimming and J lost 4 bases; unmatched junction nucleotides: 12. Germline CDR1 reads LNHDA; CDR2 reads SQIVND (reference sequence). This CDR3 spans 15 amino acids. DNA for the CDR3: TGTGCCAGCATTGGAACAGGGGGCGCGGGCACTGAAGCTTTCTTT. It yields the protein CASIGTGGAGTEAFF.

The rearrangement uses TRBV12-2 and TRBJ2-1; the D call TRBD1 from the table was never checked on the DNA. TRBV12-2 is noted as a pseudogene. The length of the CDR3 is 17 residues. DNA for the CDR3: TGTGCAAGTCGCTTTCTTAGATGGGTAGGGGTAGGGGATGAGCAGTTCTTC. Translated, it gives CASRFLRWVGVGDEQFF.

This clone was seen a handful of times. CDR3 sequence (DNA): TGTGCCAGCAGCTCTAGCGGGAGGGAAGAGACCCAGTACTTC. Translation: CASSSSGREETQYF. V is TRBV7-9 and J is TRBJ2-5, with TRBD2 matching 12 bases. V lost 4 bases to trimming and J lost 3 bases; unmatched junction nucleotides: 0. The CDR3 is made up of 14 amino acids. Germline CDR1 and CDR2: SEHNR and FQNEAQ (reference sequence).

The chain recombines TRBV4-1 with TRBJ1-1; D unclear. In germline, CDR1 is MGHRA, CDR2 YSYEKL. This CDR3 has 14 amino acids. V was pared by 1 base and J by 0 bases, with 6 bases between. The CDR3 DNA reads TGCGCCAGCAGCCAAGGGCAGGTGAACACTGAAGCTTTCTTT. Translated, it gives CASSQGQVNTEAFF.

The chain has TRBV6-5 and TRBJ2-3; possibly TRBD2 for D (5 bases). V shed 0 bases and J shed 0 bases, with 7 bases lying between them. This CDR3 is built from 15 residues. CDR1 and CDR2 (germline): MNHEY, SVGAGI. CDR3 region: CASSYSERSTDTQYF. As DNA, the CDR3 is TGTGCCAGCAGTTACTCCGAGCGGAGCACAGATACGCAGTATTTT.

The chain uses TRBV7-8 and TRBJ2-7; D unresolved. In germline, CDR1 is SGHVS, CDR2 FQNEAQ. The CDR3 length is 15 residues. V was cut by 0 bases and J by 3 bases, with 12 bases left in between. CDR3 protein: CASSLAPGGNYEQYF. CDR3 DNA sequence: TGTGCCAGCAGCTTAGCGCCTGGCGGAAACTACGAGCAGTACTTC. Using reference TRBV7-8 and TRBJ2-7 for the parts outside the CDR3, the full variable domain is GAGVSQSPRYKVAKRGQDVALRCDPISGHVSLFWYQQALGQGPEFLTYFQNEAQLDKSGLPSDRFFAERPEGSVSTLKIQRTQQEDSAVYLCASSLAPGGNYEQYFGPGTRLTVT.

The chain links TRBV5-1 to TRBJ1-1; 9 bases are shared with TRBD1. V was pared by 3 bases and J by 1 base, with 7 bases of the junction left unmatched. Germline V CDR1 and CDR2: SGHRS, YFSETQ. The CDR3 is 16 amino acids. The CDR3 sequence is CASSSSSGQGNTEAFF. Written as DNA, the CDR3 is TGCGCCAGCAGCTCGAGCTCGGGACAGGGGAACACTGAAGCTTTCTTT.

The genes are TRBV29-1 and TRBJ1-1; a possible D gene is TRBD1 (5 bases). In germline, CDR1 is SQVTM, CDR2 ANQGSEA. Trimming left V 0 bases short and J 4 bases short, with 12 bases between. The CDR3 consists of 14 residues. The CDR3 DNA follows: TGCAGCGTTGAAGAGCGGGGGGGTCGCACTGAAGCTTTCTTT. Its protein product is CSVEERGGRTEAFF.

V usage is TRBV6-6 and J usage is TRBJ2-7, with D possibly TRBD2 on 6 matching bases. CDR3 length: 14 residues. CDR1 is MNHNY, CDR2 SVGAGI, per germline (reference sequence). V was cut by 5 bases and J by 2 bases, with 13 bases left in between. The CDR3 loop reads CASSLRLDPYEQYF. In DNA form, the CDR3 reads TGTGCCAGCAGTCTCCGACTAGACCCCTACGAGCAGTACTTC.

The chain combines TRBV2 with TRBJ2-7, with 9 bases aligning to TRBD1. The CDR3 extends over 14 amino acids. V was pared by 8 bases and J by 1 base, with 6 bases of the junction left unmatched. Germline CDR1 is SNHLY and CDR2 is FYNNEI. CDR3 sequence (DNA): TGTGCCAGCCTCCGGGACAGGGATTCCTACGAGCAGTACTTC. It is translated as CASLRDRDSYEQYF.

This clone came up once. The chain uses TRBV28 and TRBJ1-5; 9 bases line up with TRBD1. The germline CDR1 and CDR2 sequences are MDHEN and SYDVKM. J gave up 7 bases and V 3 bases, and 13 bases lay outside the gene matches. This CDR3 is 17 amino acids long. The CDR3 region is CASSLDRQGERSQPQHF. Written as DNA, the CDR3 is TGTGCCAGCAGTTTGGACCGACAGGGGGAACGTTCCCAGCCCCAGCATTTT.

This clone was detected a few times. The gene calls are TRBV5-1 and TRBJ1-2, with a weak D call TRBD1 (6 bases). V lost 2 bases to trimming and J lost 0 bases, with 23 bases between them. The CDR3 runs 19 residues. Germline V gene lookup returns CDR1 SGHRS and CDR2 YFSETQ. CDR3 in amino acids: CASSFAPSTGAFPNYGYTF. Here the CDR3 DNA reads TGCGCCAGCAGCTTTGCCCCTTCGACAGGCGCGTTCCCTAACTATGGCTACACCTTC.

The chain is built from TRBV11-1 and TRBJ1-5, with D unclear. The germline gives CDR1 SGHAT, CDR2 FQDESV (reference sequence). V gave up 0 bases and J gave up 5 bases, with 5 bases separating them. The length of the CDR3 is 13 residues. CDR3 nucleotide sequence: TGTGCCAGCAGCTTAGCGCGGGATCAGCCCCAGCATTTT. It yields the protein CASSLARDQPQHF.

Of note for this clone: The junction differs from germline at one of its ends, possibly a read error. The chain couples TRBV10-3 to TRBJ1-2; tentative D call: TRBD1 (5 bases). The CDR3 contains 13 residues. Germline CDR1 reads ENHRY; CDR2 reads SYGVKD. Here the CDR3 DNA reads TGTGCCATCAGGGGGGGGAACACGCACTCTCCCCACTTC. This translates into CAIRGGNTHSPHF.

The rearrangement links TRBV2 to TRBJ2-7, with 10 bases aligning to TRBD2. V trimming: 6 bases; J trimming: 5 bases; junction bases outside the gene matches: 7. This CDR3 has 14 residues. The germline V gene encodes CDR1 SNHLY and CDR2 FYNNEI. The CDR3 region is CASRTLAGVDEQYF. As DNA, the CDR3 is TGTGCCAGCAGGACCCTAGCGGGAGTCGACGAGCAGTACTTC.

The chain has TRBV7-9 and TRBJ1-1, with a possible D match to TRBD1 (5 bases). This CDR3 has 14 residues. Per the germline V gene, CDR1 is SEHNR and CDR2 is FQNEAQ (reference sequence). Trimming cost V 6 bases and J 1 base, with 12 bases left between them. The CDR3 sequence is CASRPLTANTEAFF. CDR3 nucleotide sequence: TGTGCCAGCAGACCATTGACAGCGAACACTGAAGCTTTCTTT.

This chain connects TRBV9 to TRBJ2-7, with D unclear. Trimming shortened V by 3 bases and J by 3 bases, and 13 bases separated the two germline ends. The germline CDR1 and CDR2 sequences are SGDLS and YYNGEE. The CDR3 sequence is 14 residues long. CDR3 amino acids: CASSARDLVYEQYF. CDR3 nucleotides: TGTGCCAGCAGCGCCCGAGATTTGGTCTACGAGCAGTACTTC. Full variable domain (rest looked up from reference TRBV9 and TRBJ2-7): DSGVTQTPKHLITATGQRVTLRCSPRSGDLSVYWYQQSLDQGLQFLIQYYNGEERAKGNILERFSAQQFPDLHSELNLSSLELGDSALYFCASSARDLVYEQYFGPGTRLTVT.

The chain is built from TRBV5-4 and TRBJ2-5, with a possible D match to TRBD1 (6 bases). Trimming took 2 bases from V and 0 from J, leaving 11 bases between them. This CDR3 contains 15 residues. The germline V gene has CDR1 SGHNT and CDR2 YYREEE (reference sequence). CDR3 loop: CASSLSPGDQETQYF. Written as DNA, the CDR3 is TGTGCCAGCAGCTTATCACCAGGGGACCAAGAGACCCAGTACTTC.

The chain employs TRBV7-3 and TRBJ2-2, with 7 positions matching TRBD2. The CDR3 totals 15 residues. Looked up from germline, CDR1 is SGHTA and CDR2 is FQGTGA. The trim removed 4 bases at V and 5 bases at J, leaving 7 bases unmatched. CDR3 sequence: CASSSTGGRTGELFF. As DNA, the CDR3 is TGTGCCAGCAGCTCCACGGGAGGACGGACCGGGGAGCTGTTTTTT.

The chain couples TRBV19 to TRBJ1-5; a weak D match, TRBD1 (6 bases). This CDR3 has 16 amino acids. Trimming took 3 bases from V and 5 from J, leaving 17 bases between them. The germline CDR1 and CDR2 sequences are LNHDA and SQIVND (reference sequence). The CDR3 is CASSILRVGGYQPQHF. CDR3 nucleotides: TGTGCCAGTAGTATCCTCCGGGTAGGGGGATATCAGCCCCAGCATTTT.

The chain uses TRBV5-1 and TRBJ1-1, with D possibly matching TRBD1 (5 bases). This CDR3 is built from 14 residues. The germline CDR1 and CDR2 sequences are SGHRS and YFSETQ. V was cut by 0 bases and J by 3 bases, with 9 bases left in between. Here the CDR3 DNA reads TGCGCCAGCAGCTTGGTAGGGGCTTACACTGAAGCTTTCTTT. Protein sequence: CASSLVGAYTEAFF.

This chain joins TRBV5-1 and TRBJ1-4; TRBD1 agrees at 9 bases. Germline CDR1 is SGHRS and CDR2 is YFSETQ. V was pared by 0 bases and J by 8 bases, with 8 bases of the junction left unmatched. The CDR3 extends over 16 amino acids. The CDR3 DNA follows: TGCGCCAGCAGCTTGGGGTTAATAGGACAGGGGGAAAAACTGTTTTTT. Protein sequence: CASSLGLIGQGEKLFF.

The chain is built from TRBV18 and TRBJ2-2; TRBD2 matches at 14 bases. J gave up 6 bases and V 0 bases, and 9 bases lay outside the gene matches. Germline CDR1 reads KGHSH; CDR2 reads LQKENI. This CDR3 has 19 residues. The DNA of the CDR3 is TGTGCCAGCTCACCACCGGGACTAGCGGGAGCGGAGGGATCCGGGGAGCTGTTTTTT. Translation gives CASSPPGLAGAEGSGELFF.

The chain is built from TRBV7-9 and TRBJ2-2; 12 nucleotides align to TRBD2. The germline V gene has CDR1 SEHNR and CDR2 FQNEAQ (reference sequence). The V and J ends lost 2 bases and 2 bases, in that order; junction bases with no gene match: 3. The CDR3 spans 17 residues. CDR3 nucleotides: TGTGCCAGCAGCTTAAACGGACTAGCGGGAAACACCGGGGAGCTGTTTTTT. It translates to CASSLNGLAGNTGELFF.

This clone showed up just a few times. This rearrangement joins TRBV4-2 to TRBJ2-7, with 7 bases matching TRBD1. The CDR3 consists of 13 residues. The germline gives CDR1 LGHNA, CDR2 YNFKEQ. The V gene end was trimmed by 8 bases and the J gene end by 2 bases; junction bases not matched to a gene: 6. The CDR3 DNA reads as TGTGCCAGCGGAGGACAGGAGCCCTACGAGCAGTACTTC. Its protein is CASGGQEPYEQYF.